This T cell receptor beta chain was sequenced in a study of technical replicates of blood from a few donors. Deletions cut 4 bases from V and 1 base from J, with 12 bases between. The CDR3 is 15 amino acids. In germline, CDR1 is MNHEY, CDR2 SVGAGI. Using immunoSEQ multiplex PCR, the repertoire was profiled, and TCRdb retains in-frame clones only, with some absent. The sample lists roughly 100,000 clones, 90% to 96% seen once, with more than 0.35% in the top ten. The sequence derives from a human donor in good health. The V call is TRBV6-5, the J call TRBJ2-3; weak D call: TRBD1 (7 bases). Sequencing was performed on T cells isolated from PBMCs. CDR3 DNA: TGTGCCAGCAGTTCAGGGGGGCTCGGCACAGATACGCAGTATTTT. It is translated as CASSSGGLGTDTQYF.